Listed here are 10 T cell receptor beta chains from one sample, sequenced in a study of blood T cell repertoires in COVID-19. Produced via immunoSEQ multiplex PCR; TCRdb's table is partial and in-frame only. Here the sample spans 35,000 to 45,000 clones, 76% being singletons. The source material was peripheral blood. All receptors come from a man between 65 and 79 years old with active or convalescent COVID-19.

The chain employs TRBV6-5 and TRBJ1-2, with a tentative D call TRBD1 (6 bases). Trimming removed 6 bases at V and 2 bases at J, with 16 bases between. CDR1 and CDR2 from the germline V gene are MNHEY and SVGAGI. This CDR3 is 15 amino acids long. In DNA, the CDR3 is TGTGCCAGCAGCCCATCCGGGACATCAAACTATGGCTACACCTTC. This translates into CASSPSGTSNYGYTF.

This clone appeared once. For the CDR3, the DNA is TGTGCCTGGAGCCCCGTCGGCAATCAGCCCCAGCATTTT. Its protein is CAWSPVGNQPQHF. The J gene is TRBJ1-5, the V gene TRBV30; D is unclear. This CDR3 is 13 amino acids long. Deletions cut 3 bases from V and 2 bases from J, with 8 bases between. CDR1 and CDR2 from the germline V gene are GTSNPN and SVGIG (reference sequence).

The V and J genes are TRBV20-1 and TRBJ1-4, with D unclear. With 6 bases removed from V and 9 bases from J, the gap between germline ends came to 11 bases. The CDR3 is made up of 11 amino acids. The germline CDR1 and CDR2 sequences are DFQATT and SNEGSKA (reference sequence). CDR3 in amino acids: CSARNGQKLFF. The CDR3 coding sequence is TGCAGTGCCAGGAACGGCCAAAAACTGTTTTTT.

The V call is TRBV28, the J call TRBJ1-2; maybe TRBD1 (6 bases). The ends were cut back, 1 base at V and 8 bases at J, with 14 bases in the middle. CDR3 length: 14 residues. The germline V gene encodes CDR1 MDHEN and CDR2 SYDVKM. This CDR3 reads CASSLLRGARGYTF. CDR3 sequence (DNA): TGTGCCAGCAGTTTATTGCGGGGGGCGAGGGGCTACACCTTC.

The chain couples TRBV5-1 to TRBJ2-4; D is possibly TRBD1 (5 bases). Trimming stripped 2 bases from V and 3 bases from J, with 15 bases between. CDR1 SGHRS and CDR2 YFSETQ come from the germline V gene. This CDR3 is built from 16 residues. The CDR3 sequence is CASSFGAQVGKNIQYF. Written as DNA, the CDR3 is TGCGCCAGCAGCTTTGGGGCCCAGGTCGGCAAAAACATTCAGTACTTC.

The chain joins TRBV7-9 to TRBJ1-5; no clear D. CDR3 length equals 14 residues. V lost 5 bases and J lost 1, with 9 bases in between. Germline V gene sequence: CDR1 SEHNR, CDR2 FQNEAQ (reference sequence). In nucleotides, the CDR3 is TGTGCCAGCAGCCGGGGAGGCAGCAATCAGCCCCAGCATTTT. The encoded protein is CASSRGGSNQPQHF.

A few counts support this clone. The V and J genes are TRBV5-1 and TRBJ2-2, with 10 bases matching TRBD2. Per the germline V gene, CDR1 is SGHRS and CDR2 is YFSETQ. The J segment lost 0 bases and the V segment lost 4 bases, leaving 3 bases of the junction unmatched. The CDR3 totals 16 residues. The DNA for the CDR3 is TGCGCCAGCAGCCCTAGCGGGGGCACGAACACCGGGGAGCTGTTTTTT. It yields the protein CASSPSGGTNTGELFF.

V usage is TRBV28 and J usage is TRBJ1-2; 8 bases fit TRBD1. CDR1 is MDHEN, CDR2 SYDVKM, per germline. After removal of 8 bases from V and 6 bases from J, the junction contained 5 bases not matched to a gene. This CDR3 spans 12 amino acids. As DNA, the CDR3 is TGTGCCAGCCTGCCCAGGGGGCATGGCTACACCTTC. Translating gives CASLPRGHGYTF.

The gene calls are TRBV12-3 or TRBV12-4 and TRBJ1-3; TRBD1 might be the D (5 bases). V dropped 4 bases and J dropped 2 bases, with 6 bases sitting between them. The CDR3 length is 13 residues. The CDR3 DNA sequence: TGTGCCAGCAGTTCGACAGCTGGAAACACCATATATTTT. This sequence encodes CASSSTAGNTIYF.

CDR3 residues: CASSPGGQPEDGYTF. The DNA for the CDR3 is TGCGCCAGCAGCCCGGGCGGACAGCCGGAAGACGGCTACACCTTC. V is TRBV5-1 and J is TRBJ1-2, with D perhaps matching TRBD1 (6 bases). This CDR3 region has 15 residues. Trimming stripped 4 bases from V and 8 bases from J, with 21 bases between. Germline-derived CDR1 and CDR2 are SGHRS and YFSETQ.